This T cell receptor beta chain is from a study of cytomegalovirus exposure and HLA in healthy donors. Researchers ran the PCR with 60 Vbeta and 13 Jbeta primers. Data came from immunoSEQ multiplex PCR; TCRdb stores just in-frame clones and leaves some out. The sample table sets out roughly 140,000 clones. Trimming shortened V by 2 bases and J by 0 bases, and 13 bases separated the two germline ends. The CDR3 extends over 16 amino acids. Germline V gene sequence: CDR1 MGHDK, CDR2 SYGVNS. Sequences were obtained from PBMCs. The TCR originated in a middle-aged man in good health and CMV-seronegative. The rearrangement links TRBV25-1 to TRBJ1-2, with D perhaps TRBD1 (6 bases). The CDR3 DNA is TGTGCCAGCAGTGAAATGGGGGGGGCGCCTAACTATGGCTACACCTTC. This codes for CASSEMGGAPNYGYTF.